The 3 T cell receptor beta chains given below trace back to one sample, sequenced in a study of shared clonotypes between healthy human individuals. Here immunoSEQ multiplex PCR was the method, and the copy in TCRdb shows in-frame clones only, minus some. The sample consists of more than 550,000 clones, roughly 72% of them appearing once. Sequencing used memory CD4+ T cells sorted from blood. Stated subset: CD45RA-negative fraction. These TCRs come from a woman aged 25 to 39 in good health.

This sequence joins TRBV6-1 and TRBJ1-5; no reliable D call. The germline V and J ends were trimmed by 7 bases and 4 bases, with 17 bases remaining between them. CDR1 is MNHNS, CDR2 SASEGT, per germline. The length of the CDR3 is 15 residues. The CDR3 DNA is TGTGCCAGCACCGTCGATTCCTGGGTTAATCAGCCCCAGCATTTT. Protein sequence: CASTVDSWVNQPQHF.

This clone was seen once. The rearrangement links TRBV7-3 to TRBJ1-4; 8 nucleotides align to TRBD1. Looked up from germline, CDR1 is SGHTA and CDR2 is FQGTGA. This CDR3 is built from 15 residues. J was trimmed by 5 bases and V by 1 base; bases with no gene match: 3. As DNA, the CDR3 is TGTGCCAGCAGCTTAAGGACAGGGCGAAATGAAAAACTGTTTTTT. This encodes CASSLRTGRNEKLFF.

The table lists this clone with a few counts. The V gene is TRBV27, the J gene TRBJ1-5; a weak D match, TRBD1 (5 bases). The CDR3 runs 14 residues. V was trimmed by 2 bases and J by 6 bases, leaving 11 bases between them. Germline V gene data show CDR1 as MNHEY and CDR2 as SMNVEV (reference sequence). The DNA of the CDR3 is TGTGCCAGCAGTTTAAGGGGTTCGGCTCAGCCCCAGCATTTT. This sequence encodes CASSLRGSAQPQHF.